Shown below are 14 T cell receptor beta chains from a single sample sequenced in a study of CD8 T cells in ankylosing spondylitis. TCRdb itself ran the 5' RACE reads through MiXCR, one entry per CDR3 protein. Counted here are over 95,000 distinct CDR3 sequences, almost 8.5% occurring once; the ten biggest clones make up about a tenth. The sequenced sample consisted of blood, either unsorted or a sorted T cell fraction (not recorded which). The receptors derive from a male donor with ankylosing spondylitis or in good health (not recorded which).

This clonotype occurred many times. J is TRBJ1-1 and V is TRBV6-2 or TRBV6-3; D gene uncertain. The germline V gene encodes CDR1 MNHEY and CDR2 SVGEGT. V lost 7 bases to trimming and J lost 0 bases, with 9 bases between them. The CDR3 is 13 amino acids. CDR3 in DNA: TGTGCCAGCACTGGGATTATGAACACTGAAGCTTTCTTT. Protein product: CASTGIMNTEAFF.

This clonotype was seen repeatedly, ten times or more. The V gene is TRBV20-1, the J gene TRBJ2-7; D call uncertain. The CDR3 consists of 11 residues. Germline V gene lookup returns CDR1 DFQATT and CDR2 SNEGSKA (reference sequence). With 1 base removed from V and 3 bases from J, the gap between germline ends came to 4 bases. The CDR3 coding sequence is TGCAGTGCTAGAGTCAACTACGAGCAGTACTTC. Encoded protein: CSARVNYEQYF.

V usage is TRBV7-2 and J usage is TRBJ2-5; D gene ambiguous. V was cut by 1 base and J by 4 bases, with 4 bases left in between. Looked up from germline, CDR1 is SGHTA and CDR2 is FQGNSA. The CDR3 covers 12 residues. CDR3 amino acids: CASSLGRETQYF. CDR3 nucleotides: TGTGCCAGCAGCTTAGGCAGAGAGACCCAGTACTTC.

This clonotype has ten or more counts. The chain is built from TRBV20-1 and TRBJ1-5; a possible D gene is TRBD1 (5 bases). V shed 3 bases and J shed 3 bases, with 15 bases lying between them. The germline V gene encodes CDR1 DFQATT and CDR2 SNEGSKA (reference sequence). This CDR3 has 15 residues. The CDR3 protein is CSARREWGPNQPQHF. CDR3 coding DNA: TGCAGTGCTAGGAGGGAGTGGGGCCCCAATCAGCCCCAGCATTTT.

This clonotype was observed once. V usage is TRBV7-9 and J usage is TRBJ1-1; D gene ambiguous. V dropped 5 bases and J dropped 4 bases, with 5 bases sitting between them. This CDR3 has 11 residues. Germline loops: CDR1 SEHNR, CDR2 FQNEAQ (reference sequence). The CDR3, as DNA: TGTGCCAGCAGCCAAAGCACTGAAGCTTTCTTT. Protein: CASSQSTEAFF.

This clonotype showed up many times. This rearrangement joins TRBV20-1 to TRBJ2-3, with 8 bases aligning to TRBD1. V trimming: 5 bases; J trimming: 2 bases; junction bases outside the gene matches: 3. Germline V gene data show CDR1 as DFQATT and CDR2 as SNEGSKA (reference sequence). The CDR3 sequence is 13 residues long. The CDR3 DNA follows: TGCAGTGCTGTGACAGGGGACACAGATACGCAGTATTTT. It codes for CSAVTGDTDTQYF.

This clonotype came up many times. The DNA for the CDR3 is TGTGCCAGCAGCGCCCCGGCAGGGAACACCGGGGAGCTGTTTTTT. As protein: CASSAPAGNTGELFF. The chain employs TRBV7-6 and TRBJ2-2; D remains ambiguous. CDR3 size: 15 residues. Trimming took 5 bases from V and 1 from J, leaving 11 bases between them. Germline values: CDR1 SGHVS, CDR2 FNYEAQ.

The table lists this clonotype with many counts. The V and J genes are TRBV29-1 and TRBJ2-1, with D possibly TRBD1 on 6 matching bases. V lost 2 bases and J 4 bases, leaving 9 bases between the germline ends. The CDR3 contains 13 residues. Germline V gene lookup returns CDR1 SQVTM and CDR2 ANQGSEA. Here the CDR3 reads CSVESQGYNEQFF. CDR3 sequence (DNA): TGCAGCGTTGAAAGTCAGGGGTACAATGAGCAGTTCTTC.

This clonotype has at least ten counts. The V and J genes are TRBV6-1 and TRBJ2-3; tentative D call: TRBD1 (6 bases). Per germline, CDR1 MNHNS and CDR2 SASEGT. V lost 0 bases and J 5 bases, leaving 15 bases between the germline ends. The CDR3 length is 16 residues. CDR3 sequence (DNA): TGTGCCAGCAGTGAAGCCCGCCACCCCAGGGGAGATACGCAGTATTTT. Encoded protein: CASSEARHPRGDTQYF.

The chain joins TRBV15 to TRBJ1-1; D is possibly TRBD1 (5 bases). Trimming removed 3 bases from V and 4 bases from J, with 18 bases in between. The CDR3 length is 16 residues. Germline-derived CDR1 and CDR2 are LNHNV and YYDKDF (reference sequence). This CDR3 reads CATSRGVLTGPTEAFF. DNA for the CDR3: TGTGCCACCAGCAGGGGGGTACTTACGGGGCCCACTGAAGCTTTCTTT.

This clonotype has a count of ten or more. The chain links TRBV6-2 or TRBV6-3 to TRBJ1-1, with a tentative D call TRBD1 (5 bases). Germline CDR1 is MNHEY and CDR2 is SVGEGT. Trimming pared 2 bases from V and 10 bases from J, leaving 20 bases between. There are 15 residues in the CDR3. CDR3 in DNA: TGTGCCAGCAGTTACCACACAACAGGCTCCACCAGAGCTTTCTTT. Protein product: CASSYHTTGSTRAFF.

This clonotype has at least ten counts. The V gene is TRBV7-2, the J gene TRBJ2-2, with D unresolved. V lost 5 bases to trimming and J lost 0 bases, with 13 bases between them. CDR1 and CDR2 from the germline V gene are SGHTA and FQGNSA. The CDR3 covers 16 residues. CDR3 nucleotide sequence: TGTGCCAGCAGCCCCCGGACGGCGGCGAACACCGGGGAGCTGTTTTTT. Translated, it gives CASSPRTAANTGELFF.

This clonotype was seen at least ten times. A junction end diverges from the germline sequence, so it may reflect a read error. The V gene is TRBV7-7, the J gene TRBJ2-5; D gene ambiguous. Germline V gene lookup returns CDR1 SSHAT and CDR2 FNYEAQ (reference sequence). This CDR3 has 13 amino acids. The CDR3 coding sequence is TGTGCTAGCAGCCCGGAACCGGGAGAGACCCAGTACTTC. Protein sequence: CASSPEPGETQYF.

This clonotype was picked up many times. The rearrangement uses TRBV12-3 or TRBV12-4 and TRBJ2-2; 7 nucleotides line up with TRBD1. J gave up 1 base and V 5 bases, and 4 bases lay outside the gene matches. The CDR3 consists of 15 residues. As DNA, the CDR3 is TGTGCCAGCAGTCGACAGGGTGGGAACACCGGGGAGCTGTTTTTT. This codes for CASSRQGGNTGELFF.